This entry describes one T cell receptor beta chain. The data derive from a study of blood T cell repertoires in COVID-19. Study context: The origin of the acute and convalescent COVID-19 samples was the United States, Italy and Spain. In each case, the material was cDNA or gDNA derived from T cells, B-cell-depleted T cells, or PBMCs.

Original analysis: Amplification of reference gene primers was used by the study to estimate nucleated cell counts. Repertoires were generated with immunoSEQ multiplex PCR, while TCRdb's copy carries only in-frame clones and drops some. That table furnishes V, J and clone size, whereas the DNA furnished D and trimming. The sample has some 290,000 clones; about 90% are singletons. The receptor comes from a woman between 50 and 59 years old who had recovered from COVID-19. The sequenced sample consisted of peripheral blood.

This CDR3 is CASSPSSYEQYF. In nucleotides, the CDR3 is TGCGCCAGCAGCCCCTCTTCCTACGAGCAGTACTTC. V and J are TRBV5-1 and TRBJ2-7; D not resolved. CDR1 SGHRS and CDR2 YFSETQ come from the germline V gene. CDR3 length equals 12 residues. V dropped 4 bases and J dropped 1 base, with 6 bases sitting between them. Variable domain in full (rest from reference TRBV5-1 and TRBJ2-7): KAGVTQTPRYLIKTRGQQVTLSCSPISGHRSVSWYQQTPGQGLQFLFEYFSETQRNKGNFPGRFSGRQFSNSRSEMNVSTLELGDSALYLCASSPSSYEQYFGPGTRLTVT.